This is a list of T cell receptor beta chains from one sample in a study of STAT3 mutations in large granular lymphocyte leukemia. Measured with immunoSEQ multiplex PCR; TCRdb has only the in-frame clones, and not every one. Among tens of thousands of clones listed, around 93% were seen once. The sample consisted of peripheral blood mononuclear cells. These receptors came from a man aged 40-55 years with T-cell large granular lymphocyte leukemia. Some clones in this sample may be carry-over from other donors' samples. The CDR3 runs from the conserved cysteine through the conserved F or W. Each record gives: V gene, J gene, D gene, clone size, CDR3 protein, CDR3 DNA. A D gene is named only where the DNA matches it firmly. Rows may omit the clone size; those that give it use once, few, many or a size class.

V gene: TRBV4-1; J gene: TRBJ2-7; D gene: -; clone size: -; CDR3 protein: CASSPISEGPMYEQYF; CDR3 DNA: TGCGCCAGCAGCCCCATTTCGGAGGGCCCGATGTACGAGCAGTACTTC
V gene: TRBV10-3; J gene: TRBJ2-7; D gene: TRBD1; clone size: -; CDR3 protein: CAITRTGGLYEQYF; CDR3 DNA: TGTGCCATCACGAGAACAGGGGGACTCTACGAGCAGTACTTC
V gene: TRBV19; J gene: TRBJ2-1; D gene: -; clone size: once; CDR3 protein: CASSVTVFSSYNEQFF; CDR3 DNA: TGTGCCAGTAGTGTGACAGTTTTTAGCTCCTACAATGAGCAGTTCTTC
V gene: TRBV6-5; J gene: TRBJ1-5; D gene: -; clone size: -; CDR3 protein: CASSLDVSQPQHF; CDR3 DNA: TGTGCCAGCAGTCTCGACGTCTCTCAGCCCCAGCATTTT
V gene: TRBV7-9; J gene: TRBJ1-1; D gene: -; clone size: -; CDR3 protein: CASDSRGTEAFF; CDR3 DNA: TGTGCCAGCGATTCTAGGGGGACTGAAGCTTTCTTT
V gene: TRBV28; J gene: TRBJ2-7; D gene: -; clone size: -; CDR3 protein: CASRGLSYEQYF; CDR3 DNA: TGTGCCAGCAGGGGGTTATCCTACGAGCAGTACTTC
V gene: TRBV27; J gene: TRBJ2-7; D gene: -; clone size: -; CDR3 protein: CASSPRGGGPYEQYF; CDR3 DNA: TGTGCCAGCAGCCCGAGGGGGGGCGGACCCTACGAGCAGTACTTC
V gene: TRBV18; J gene: TRBJ2-7; D gene: -; clone size: -; CDR3 protein: CASSPGAGEQYF; CDR3 DNA: TGTGCCAGCTCACCGGGGGCGGGGGAGCAGTACTTC
V gene: TRBV7-9; J gene: TRBJ1-4; D gene: TRBD1; clone size: -; CDR3 protein: CASSWTGATNEKLFF; CDR3 DNA: TGTGCCAGCAGCTGGACAGGGGCAACTAATGAAAAACTGTTTTTT
V gene: TRBV6-5; J gene: TRBJ2-7; D gene: TRBD2; clone size: few; CDR3 protein: CASKVGLADYEQYF; CDR3 DNA: TGTGCCAGCAAAGTGGGACTAGCGGATTACGAGCAGTACTTC
V gene: TRBV7-9; J gene: TRBJ2-7; D gene: -; clone size: -; CDR3 protein: CASSFGQVSYEQYF; CDR3 DNA: TGTGCCAGCAGCTTCGGGCAGGTGTCCTACGAGCAGTACTTC
V gene: TRBV27; J gene: TRBJ2-1; D gene: TRBD2; clone size: -; CDR3 protein: CASSLAGDYNEQFF; CDR3 DNA: TGTGCCAGCAGCTTAGCGGGGGACTACAATGAGCAGTTCTTC
V gene: TRBV18; J gene: TRBJ1-5; D gene: -; clone size: -; CDR3 protein: CASSPSRVEQPQHF; CDR3 DNA: TGTGCCAGCTCACCCAGCAGGGTAGAGCAGCCCCAGCATTTT
V gene: TRBV9; J gene: TRBJ2-2; D gene: -; clone size: -; CDR3 protein: CASSVEDRGRTGELFF; CDR3 DNA: TGTGCCAGCAGCGTAGAAGATCGGGGTCGCACCGGGGAGCTGTTTTTT
V gene: TRBV19; J gene: TRBJ1-1; D gene: -; clone size: -; CDR3 protein: CASRQQGNTEAFF; CDR3 DNA: TGTGCCAGTAGGCAGCAGGGGAACACTGAAGCTTTCTTT
V gene: TRBV5-1; J gene: TRBJ1-3; D gene: -; clone size: -; CDR3 protein: CASSLGQAGNTIYF; CDR3 DNA: TGCGCCAGCAGCTTGGGGCAGGCTGGAAACACCATATATTTT
V gene: TRBV30; J gene: TRBJ2-2; D gene: TRBD2; clone size: -; CDR3 protein: CACPPGTSGDTGELFF; CDR3 DNA: TGTGCCTGTCCACCGGGGACTAGCGGGGACACCGGGGAGCTGTTTTTT
V gene: TRBV5-1; J gene: TRBJ2-3; D gene: TRBD2; clone size: -; CDR3 protein: CASSRGGVGTDTQYF; CDR3 DNA: TGCGCCAGCAGCCGTGGGGGGGTGGGCACAGATACGCAGTATTTT
V gene: TRBV4-3; J gene: TRBJ1-5; D gene: -; clone size: -; CDR3 protein: CASSQDYSGLSNQPQHF; CDR3 DNA: TGCGCCAGCAGCCAAGATTATTCAGGGCTTAGCAATCAGCCCCAGCATTTT
V gene: TRBV28; J gene: TRBJ1-2; D gene: -; clone size: -; CDR3 protein: CASSLRVDYGYTF; CDR3 DNA: TGTGCCAGCAGTTTGAGGGTCGACTATGGCTACACCTTC
V gene: TRBV5-4; J gene: TRBJ2-3; D gene: -; clone size: -; CDR3 protein: CASSLVAGEDTQYF; CDR3 DNA: TGTGCCAGCAGCTTGGTGGCGGGCGAAGATACGCAGTATTTT
V gene: TRBV29-1; J gene: TRBJ1-2; D gene: TRBD1; clone size: -; CDR3 protein: CSVSPDRGRDGYTF; CDR3 DNA: TGCAGCGTCAGCCCGGACAGGGGGCGGGATGGCTACACCTTC
V gene: TRBV6-5; J gene: TRBJ1-2; D gene: TRBD1; clone size: -; CDR3 protein: CASSYSDRIGYTF; CDR3 DNA: TGTGCCAGCAGTTACTCGGACAGGATTGGCTACACCTTC
V gene: TRBV19; J gene: TRBJ1-6; D gene: TRBD1; clone size: -; CDR3 protein: CASSILDRGSPLHF; CDR3 DNA: TGTGCCAGTAGTATTCTTGACAGGGGATCACCCCTCCACTTT
V gene: TRBV14; J gene: TRBJ1-6; D gene: TRBD1; clone size: -; CDR3 protein: CASSRGPPGQGNSPLHF; CDR3 DNA: TGTGCCAGCAGCCGCGGACCTCCGGGACAGGGGAATTCACCCCTCCACTTT
V gene: TRBV28; J gene: TRBJ1-5; D gene: -; clone size: -; CDR3 protein: CASSQEGFQPQHF; CDR3 DNA: TGTGCCAGCAGTCAAGAAGGGTTTCAGCCCCAGCATTTT
V gene: TRBV6-5; J gene: TRBJ2-1; D gene: -; clone size: -; CDR3 protein: CASSKYPYTNNEQFF; CDR3 DNA: TGTGCCAGCAGTAAGTACCCCTACACGAACAATGAGCAGTTCTTC